The 21 T cell receptor beta chains below were found in one sample sequenced in a study of T cell responses to AZD1222 COVID-19 vaccine. TCRdb's copy holds only in-frame clones and misses some; the assay was immunoSEQ multiplex PCR. The repertoire has about 120,000 clones, 80% to 95% of them found once; the top ten carry roughly 4.2%. Sequencing used peripheral blood, obtained 28 days after the second dose of the MenACWY control vaccine. The source is an adult who received the MenACWY meningococcal vaccine as a control.

V usage is TRBV27 and J usage is TRBJ1-4; the D gene is possibly TRBD1 (5 bases). Trimming cost V 7 bases and J 4 bases, with 13 bases left between them. This CDR3 comprises 14 residues. CDR1 and CDR2 from the germline V gene are MNHEY and SMNVEV (reference sequence). The chain's CDR3 is CASTSGTGNEKLFF. In nucleotides, the CDR3 is TGTGCCAGCACCTCCGGGACGGGTAATGAAAAACTGTTTTTT.

V and J are TRBV19 and TRBJ2-5; 7 nucleotides match TRBD2. The germline CDR1 and CDR2 sequences are LNHDA and SQIVND (reference sequence). The V segment lost 1 base and the J segment 4 bases; nucleotides outside the gene matches: 6. The CDR3 is 15 residues long. The CDR3 sequence: CASSIGGGSGETQYF. The CDR3 DNA is TGTGCCAGTAGTATAGGGGGCGGGAGTGGAGAGACCCAGTACTTC.

CDR3 DNA sequence: TGTGCCAGCAGCTTAGAGTCACGGCGCCTAACTAGCACAGATACGCAGTATTTT. Translated, it gives CASSLESRRLTSTDTQYF. The V call is TRBV13, the J call TRBJ2-3; D is ambiguous. CDR1 and CDR2 from the germline V gene are PRHDT and FYEKMQ (reference sequence). The ends were cut back, 1 base at V and 0 bases at J, with 17 bases in the middle. The CDR3 extends over 18 amino acids.

This clone was recorded only once. Germline is not matched at one junction end, which may reflect a read error. V and J are TRBV14 and TRBJ1-6; 8 nucleotides agree with TRBD1. Germline loops: CDR1 SGHDN, CDR2 FVKESK. CDR3 size: 16 residues. For the CDR3, the DNA is TGTGCCAGCAGCCAAGGTGGGACAGGCGGGAATTCCCCCCTCCACTTT. Amino acid sequence: CASSQGGTGGNSPLHF.

The chain uses TRBV29-1 and TRBJ2-1, with 12 bases fitting TRBD1. Germline CDR1 and CDR2: SQVTM and ANQGSEA. The CDR3 sequence is 12 residues long. V dropped 7 bases and J dropped 7; count of bases not matched to a gene: 2. The CDR3 DNA reads as TGCAGCGGGGACAGGGGGCTGAATGAGCAGTTCTTC. Its translation is CSGDRGLNEQFF.

This clone was picked up one time. V and J are TRBV5-5 and TRBJ1-2; unclear D gene. Germline CDR1 SGHKS, CDR2 YYEKEE (reference sequence). The V end lost 2 bases, the J end lost 6 bases, and 17 bases lay between the germline ends. CDR3 length: 15 residues. Here the CDR3 DNA reads TGTGCCAGCAGCTTAAAGGGTCAAACTCTTAATGGCTACACCTTC. This encodes CASSLKGQTLNGYTF. Supplemented by reference TRBV5-5 and TRBJ1-2, the full variable domain reads DAGVTQSPTHLIKTRGQQVTLRCSPISGHKSVSWYQQVLGQGPQFIFQYYEKEERGRGNFPDRFSARQFPNYSSELNVNALLLGDSALYLCASSLKGQTLNGYTFGSGTRLTVV.

This clone was seen a few times. The V call is TRBV5-1, the J call TRBJ1-1, with D hard to call. V lost 0 bases, J lost 1 base, and 7 bases lay in between. The CDR3 loop spans 14 amino acids. Germline V CDR1 and CDR2: SGHRS, YFSETQ. CDR3 nucleotide sequence: TGCGCCAGCAGCTTGGTACAGTCGAACACTGAAGCTTTCTTT. Encoded protein: CASSLVQSNTEAFF.

Only one count was recorded for this clone. This chain connects TRBV19 to TRBJ1-5; D unclear. The CDR3 covers 15 residues. From germline, CDR1 is LNHDA and CDR2 SQIVND (reference sequence). Deletions cut 1 base from V and 6 bases from J, with 13 bases between. CDR3 in amino acids: CASSIGQAFSQPQHF. The CDR3 DNA sequence: TGTGCCAGTAGTATAGGTCAGGCTTTCTCTCAGCCCCAGCATTTT.

This chain links TRBV5-5 with TRBJ2-7; D not certain. This CDR3 comprises 13 residues. Trimming cost V 2 bases and J 4 bases, with 10 bases left between them. From germline, CDR1 is SGHKS and CDR2 YYEKEE (reference sequence). The DNA for the CDR3 is TGTGCCAGCAGCTTAGGCTACGGTTACGAGCAGTACTTC. Protein sequence: CASSLGYGYEQYF. Based on the CDR3 plus reference TRBV5-5 and TRBJ2-7, the full variable domain is DAGVTQSPTHLIKTRGQQVTLRCSPISGHKSVSWYQQVLGQGPQFIFQYYEKEERGRGNFPDRFSARQFPNYSSELNVNALLLGDSALYLCASSLGYGYEQYFGPGTRLTVT.

The rearrangement uses TRBV7-2 and TRBJ1-1; D is ambiguous. Between the trimmed V and J ends, which lost 0 bases and 0 bases, there was a span of 8 bases. Germline V gives CDR1 SGHTA, CDR2 FQGNSA. The CDR3 loop spans 15 amino acids. This CDR3 reads CASSLANTLNTEAFF. The CDR3 bases are TGTGCCAGCAGCTTAGCGAACACTCTGAACACTGAAGCTTTCTTT.

The chain has TRBV28 and TRBJ2-1; possibly TRBD2 for D (6 bases). The ends were cut back, 7 bases at V and 10 bases at J, with 14 bases in the middle. The CDR3 spans 12 residues. Germline lookup yields CDR1 MDHEN and CDR2 SYDVKM. CDR3 nucleotides: TGTGCCAGCAATGGGGGGTCGCAGGAGCAGTTCTTC. It codes for CASNGGSQEQFF.

The V call is TRBV3-1 (or the pseudogene TRBV3-2), the J call TRBJ2-1; 13 bases agree with TRBD2. The ends lost 1 base at V and 4 bases at J; junction bases unmatched: 10. The germline gives CDR1 LGHDT, CDR2 YNNKEL (reference sequence). The CDR3 extends over 19 amino acids. The CDR3 here is CASSQGATSGRARYNEQFF. The CDR3 coding sequence is TGTGCCAGCAGCCAAGGGGCCACTAGCGGGAGGGCCCGATACAATGAGCAGTTCTTC.

The chain is built from TRBV11-2 and TRBJ2-7; 8 positions agree with TRBD1. CDR3 length: 15 amino acids. CDR1 and CDR2 (germline): SGHAT, FQNNGV. With V trimmed by 3 bases and J by 2 bases, 6 bases remained unmatched. The CDR3 is CASSFGQGVPYEQYV. The CDR3 nucleotides are TGTGCCAGCAGCTTCGGACAGGGAGTTCCCTACGAGCAGTACGTC.

The V and J genes are TRBV18 and TRBJ1-1; D is ambiguous. The CDR3 extends over 13 amino acids. Germline lookup yields CDR1 KGHSH and CDR2 LQKENI. Trimming took 4 bases from V and 0 from J, leaving 6 bases between them. CDR3 in DNA: TGTGCCAGCTCACGAACAGTGAACACTGAAGCTTTCTTT. Translated, it gives CASSRTVNTEAFF.

The chain couples TRBV2 to TRBJ1-1; D uncertain. Germline lookup yields CDR1 SNHLY and CDR2 FYNNEI. The germline V and J ends were trimmed by 2 bases and 1 base, with 11 bases remaining between them. The length of the CDR3 is 15 residues. The CDR3 region has the DNA TGTGCCAGCAGTGAAATGAGCCGGAGGAACACTGAAGCTTTCTTT. Protein: CASSEMSRRNTEAFF.

V and J are TRBV19 and TRBJ1-6; TRBD1 matches 10 bases. The germline V gene encodes CDR1 LNHDA and CDR2 SQIVND (reference sequence). V was clipped by 1 base and J by 5 bases; unmatched bases: 8. The CDR3 contains 18 residues. CDR3 protein: CASSIAPDRGNHNSPLHF. The CDR3 nucleotides read TGTGCCAGTAGTATAGCACCGGACAGGGGGAACCATAATTCACCCCTCCACTTT.

The V call is TRBV19, the J call TRBJ1-5; D is unclear. The V end was cut by 3 bases, the J end by 3 bases, with 9 bases between. This CDR3 has 14 residues. Germline loops: CDR1 LNHDA, CDR2 SQIVND (reference sequence). CDR3 nucleotides: TGTGCCAGTAGTATCGGAGGACTCAATCAGCCCCAGCATTTT. Amino acid sequence: CASSIGGLNQPQHF.

This clone occurred a few times. The V and J genes are TRBV7-2 and TRBJ2-3, with 7 bases matching TRBD1. CDR3 length equals 16 residues. Per the germline V gene, CDR1 is SGHTA and CDR2 is FQGNSA. V trimming: 2 bases; J trimming: 0 bases; junction bases outside the gene matches: 5. The CDR3 nucleotides are TGTGCCAGCAGCTTAATAGGGGGCGGGAGCACAGATACGCAGTATTTT. It yields the protein CASSLIGGGSTDTQYF.

A single count supports this clone. This rearrangement joins TRBV9 to TRBJ2-3; no clear D. Germline V gene data show CDR1 as SGDLS and CDR2 as YYNGEE. This CDR3 is 13 amino acids long. V gave up 0 bases and J gave up 1 base, with 3 bases separating them. CDR3 protein: CASSVAGTDTQYF. The CDR3 nucleotides are TGTGCCAGCAGCGTAGCTGGCACAGATACGCAGTATTTT.

The V gene is TRBV4-2, the J gene TRBJ1-6, with a tentative D call TRBD1 (5 bases). CDR3 length: 16 amino acids. Deletions cut 4 bases from V and 5 bases from J, with 15 bases between. CDR1 and CDR2 (germline): LGHNA, YNFKEQ. Here the CDR3 reads CASSPRQGLDNSPLHF. CDR3 nucleotides: TGTGCCAGCAGCCCCCGTCAGGGCCTGGATAATTCACCCCTCCACTTT.

This clone showed up just a few times. The chain joins TRBV14 to TRBJ1-1; D gene ambiguous. V was clipped by 4 bases and J by 0 bases, with 6 bases between them. The CDR3 runs 13 residues. The V gene's germline CDR1 is SGHDN and CDR2 FVKESK. CDR3 protein: CASSRWVNTEAFF. In nucleotides, the CDR3 is TGTGCCAGCAGCCGATGGGTGAACACTGAAGCTTTCTTT.